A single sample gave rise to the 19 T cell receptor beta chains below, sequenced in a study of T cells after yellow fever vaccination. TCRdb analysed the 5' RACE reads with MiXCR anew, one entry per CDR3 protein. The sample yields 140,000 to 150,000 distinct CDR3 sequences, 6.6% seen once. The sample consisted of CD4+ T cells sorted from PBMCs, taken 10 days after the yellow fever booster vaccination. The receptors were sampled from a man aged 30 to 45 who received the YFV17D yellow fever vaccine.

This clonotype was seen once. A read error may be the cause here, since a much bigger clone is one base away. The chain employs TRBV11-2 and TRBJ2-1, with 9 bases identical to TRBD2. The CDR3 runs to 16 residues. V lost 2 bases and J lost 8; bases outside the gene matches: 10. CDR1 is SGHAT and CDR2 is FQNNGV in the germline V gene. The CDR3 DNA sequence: TGTGCCAGCAGCTTACGAATAGCGGGAGCTGCCTATGAGCAGTTCTTC. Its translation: CASSLRIAGAAYEQFF.

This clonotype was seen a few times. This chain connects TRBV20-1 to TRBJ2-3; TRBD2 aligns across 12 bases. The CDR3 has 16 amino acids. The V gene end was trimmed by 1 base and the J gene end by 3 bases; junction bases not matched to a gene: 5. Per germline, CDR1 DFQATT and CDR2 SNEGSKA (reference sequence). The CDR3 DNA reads TGCAGTGCTAGAGTGAGGACTAGCGGGATTACAGATACGCAGTATTTT. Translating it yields CSARVRTSGITDTQYF.

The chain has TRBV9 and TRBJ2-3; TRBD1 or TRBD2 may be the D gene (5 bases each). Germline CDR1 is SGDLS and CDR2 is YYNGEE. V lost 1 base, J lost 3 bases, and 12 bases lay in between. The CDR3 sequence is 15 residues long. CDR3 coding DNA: TGTGCCAGCAGCGTAAAGAGGGACGGGACAGATACGCAGTATTTT. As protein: CASSVKRDGTDTQYF.

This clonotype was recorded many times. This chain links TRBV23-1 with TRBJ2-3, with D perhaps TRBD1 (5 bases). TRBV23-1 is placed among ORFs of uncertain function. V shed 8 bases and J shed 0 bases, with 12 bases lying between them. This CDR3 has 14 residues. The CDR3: CASLPGISTDTQYF. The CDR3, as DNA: TGCGCCAGCTTGCCAGGGATCAGCACAGATACGCAGTATTTT.

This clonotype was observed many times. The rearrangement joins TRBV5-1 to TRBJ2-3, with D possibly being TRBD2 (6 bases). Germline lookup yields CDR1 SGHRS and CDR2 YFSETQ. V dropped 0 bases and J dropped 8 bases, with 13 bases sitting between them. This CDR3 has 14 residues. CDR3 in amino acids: CASSLAEVGGTQYF. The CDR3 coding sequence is TGCGCCAGCAGCTTGGCCGAAGTGGGAGGTACGCAGTATTTT.

The CDR3 spells CASSSSPGTGAQQYF. The DNA of the CDR3 is TGTGCCAGCAGTTCATCTCCCGGGACAGGGGCGCAGCAGTACTTC. The chain has TRBV27 and TRBJ2-7; 10 bases agree with TRBD1. Germline-derived CDR1 and CDR2 are MNHEY and SMNVEV (reference sequence). The CDR3 is 15 residues long. V was pared by 4 bases and J by 8 bases, with 11 bases of the junction left unmatched.

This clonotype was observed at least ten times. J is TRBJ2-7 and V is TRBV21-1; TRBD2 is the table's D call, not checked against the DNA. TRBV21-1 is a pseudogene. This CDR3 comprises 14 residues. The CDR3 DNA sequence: TGTGCCGGGAGGGATTTAAGGGGGCTCTGCGAGCAGTACTTC. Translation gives CAGRDLRGLCEQYF.

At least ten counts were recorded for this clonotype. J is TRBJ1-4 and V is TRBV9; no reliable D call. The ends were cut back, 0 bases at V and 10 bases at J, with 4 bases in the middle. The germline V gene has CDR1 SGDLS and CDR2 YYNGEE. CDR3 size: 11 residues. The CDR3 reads CASSVGGKLFF. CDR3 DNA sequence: TGTGCCAGCAGCGTAGGGGGAAAACTGTTTTTT.

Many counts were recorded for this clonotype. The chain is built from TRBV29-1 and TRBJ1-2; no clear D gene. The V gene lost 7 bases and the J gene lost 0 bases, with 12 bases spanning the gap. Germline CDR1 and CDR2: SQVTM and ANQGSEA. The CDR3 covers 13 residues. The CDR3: CSAADPANYGYTF. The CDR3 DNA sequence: TGCAGCGCCGCAGATCCCGCTAACTATGGCTACACCTTC.

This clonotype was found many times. The CDR3 loop is CASSPGPGGTGELFF. The DNA for the CDR3 is TGTGCCAGCAGTCCGGGACCGGGAGGCACCGGGGAGCTGTTTTTT. The chain recombines TRBV12-3 or TRBV12-4 with TRBJ2-2, with 7 bases matching TRBD2. The CDR3 is made up of 15 amino acids. Trimming removed 5 bases from V and 4 bases from J; junction bases left unmatched: 7.

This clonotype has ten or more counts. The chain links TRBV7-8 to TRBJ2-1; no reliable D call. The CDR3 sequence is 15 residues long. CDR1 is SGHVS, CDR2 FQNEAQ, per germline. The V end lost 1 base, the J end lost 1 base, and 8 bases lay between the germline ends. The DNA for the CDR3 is TGTGCCAGCAGCTTAGTCGGGCATTCCTACAATGAGCAGTTCTTC. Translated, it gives CASSLVGHSYNEQFF.

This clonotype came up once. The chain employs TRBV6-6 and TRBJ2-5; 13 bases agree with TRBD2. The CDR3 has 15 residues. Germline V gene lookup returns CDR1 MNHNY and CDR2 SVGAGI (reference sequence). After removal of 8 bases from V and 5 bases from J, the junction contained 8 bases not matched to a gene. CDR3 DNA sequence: TGTGCCAGCGTCGGACTAGCGGGAGTAGGGGAGACCCAGTACTTC. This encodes CASVGLAGVGETQYF.

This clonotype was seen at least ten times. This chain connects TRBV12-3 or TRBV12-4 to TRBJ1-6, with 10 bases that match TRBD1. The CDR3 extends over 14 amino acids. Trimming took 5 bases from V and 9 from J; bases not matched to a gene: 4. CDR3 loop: CASSAGTGVSPLHF. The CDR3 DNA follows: TGTGCCAGCAGTGCCGGGACAGGGGTTTCACCCCTCCACTTT.

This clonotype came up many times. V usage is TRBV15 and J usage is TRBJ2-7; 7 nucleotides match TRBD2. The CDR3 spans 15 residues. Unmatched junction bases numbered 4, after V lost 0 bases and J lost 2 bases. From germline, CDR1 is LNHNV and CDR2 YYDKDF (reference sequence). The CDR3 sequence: CATSRDLAETYEQYF. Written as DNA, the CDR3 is TGTGCCACCAGCAGAGACCTAGCGGAGACCTACGAGCAGTACTTC.

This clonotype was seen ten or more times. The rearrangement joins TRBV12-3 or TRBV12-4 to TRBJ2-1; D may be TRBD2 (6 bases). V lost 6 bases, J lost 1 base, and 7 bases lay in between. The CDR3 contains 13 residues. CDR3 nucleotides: TGTGCCAGCAGCGGGGGTTCCTACAATGAGCAGTTCTTC. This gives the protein CASSGGSYNEQFF.

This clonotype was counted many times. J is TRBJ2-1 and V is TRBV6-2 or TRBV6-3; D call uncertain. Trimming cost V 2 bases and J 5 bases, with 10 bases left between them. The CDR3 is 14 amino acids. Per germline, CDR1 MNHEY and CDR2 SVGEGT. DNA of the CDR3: TGTGCCAGCAGTTACGGTGGGCTTAACAATGAGCAGTTCTTC. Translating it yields CASSYGGLNNEQFF.

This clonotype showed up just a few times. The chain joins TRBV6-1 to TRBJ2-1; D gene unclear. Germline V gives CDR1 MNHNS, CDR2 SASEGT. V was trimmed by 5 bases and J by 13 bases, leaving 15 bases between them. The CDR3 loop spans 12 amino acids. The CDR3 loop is CASSRSRLIQFF. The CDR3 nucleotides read TGTGCCAGCAGTCGAAGCCGTCTAATCCAGTTCTTC.

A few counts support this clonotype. As DNA, the CDR3 is TGTGCCAGCAGCGGTCGGGGTCGGTCAGGGGCCAACGTCCTGACTTTC. It is translated as CASSGRGRSGANVLTF. The chain couples TRBV7-3 to TRBJ2-6; D may be TRBD2 (5 bases). Trimming removed 5 bases from V and 4 bases from J, with 15 bases in between. Per the germline V gene, CDR1 is SGHTA and CDR2 is FQGTGA. The CDR3 loop spans 16 amino acids.

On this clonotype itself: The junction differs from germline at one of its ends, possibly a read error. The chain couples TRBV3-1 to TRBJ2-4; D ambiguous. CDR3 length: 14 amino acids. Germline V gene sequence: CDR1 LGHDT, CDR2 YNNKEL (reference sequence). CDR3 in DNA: TGTGCCAGCAGCCAAGGGGTAGCCAAAAACATGCAGTACTTC. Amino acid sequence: CASSQGVAKNMQYF.